Below, 29 T cell receptor beta chains from the same sample are listed, as sequenced in a study of T cells in Graves' hyperthyroidism and ophthalmopathy. It was RNA transcripts that yielded the amplified TCR beta CDR3 regions. HTBI primers were employed in a first-round RT-PCR of the TCR CDR3. One entry per CDR3 protein results from TCRdb running MiXCR on the multiplex PCR reads. The sample lists about 260,000 distinct CDR3 sequences; 20% to 25% were seen once. Sequenced input: blood. These TCRs come from a young man with Graves' ophthalmopathy.

This clonotype has just a few counts. This chain links TRBV6-2 or TRBV6-3 with TRBJ1-1; no firm D call. Trimming pared 0 bases from V and 8 bases from J, leaving 4 bases between. The CDR3 extends over 11 amino acids. The germline gives CDR1 MNHEY, CDR2 SVGEGT. DNA of the CDR3: TGTGCCAGCAGTTACTCTAACGAAGCTTTCTTT. It encodes CASSYSNEAFF.

J is TRBJ1-3 and V is TRBV18, with D uncertain. CDR1 and CDR2 from the germline V gene are KGHSH and LQKENI. Trimming removed 2 bases from V and 0 bases from J, with 14 bases in between. CDR3 length: 17 amino acids. Here the CDR3 DNA reads TGTGCCAGCTCACCAACCGGGAGCGACTTCTCTGGAAACACCATATATTTT. Translation gives CASSPTGSDFSGNTIYF.

This clonotype was counted ten times or more. This sequence joins TRBV2 and TRBJ1-5; D gene unclear. In germline, CDR1 is SNHLY, CDR2 FYNNEI. Trimming left V 5 bases short and J 0 bases short, with 11 bases between. The CDR3 covers 15 residues. The CDR3 sequence is CASSFTEGSNQPQHF. The CDR3 DNA reads as TGTGCCAGCAGTTTCACAGAGGGTAGCAATCAGCCCCAGCATTTT. Using reference TRBV2 and TRBJ1-5 for the parts outside the CDR3, the full variable domain is EPEVTQTPSHQVTQMGQEVILRCVPISNHLYFYWYRQILGQKVEFLVSFYNNEISEKSEIFDDQFSVERPDGSNFTLKIRSTKLEDSAMYFCASSFTEGSNQPQHFGDGTRLSIL.

This clonotype was detected only once. CDR3 nucleotides: TGTGCCAGCAGTTCACAAGACTGGAACAATGAGCAGTTCTTC. Amino acid sequence: CASSSQDWNNEQFF. The rearrangement links TRBV6-5 to TRBJ2-1; no firm D call. V shed 4 bases and J shed 5 bases, with 12 bases lying between them. Per germline, CDR1 MNHEY and CDR2 SVGAGI. There are 14 residues in the CDR3.

This clonotype was counted a few times. The CDR3 sequence is CASSSQGWNEQFF. The CDR3 DNA is TGTGCCAGCAGCTCTCAGGGGTGGAATGAGCAGTTCTTC. V gene TRBV7-9 combines with J gene TRBJ2-1; possibly TRBD1 for D (6 bases). Trimming took 4 bases from V and 7 from J, leaving 11 bases between them. Germline V gene lookup returns CDR1 SEHNR and CDR2 FQNEAQ (reference sequence). The CDR3 has 13 amino acids.

This clonotype was detected a few times. The chain links TRBV28 to TRBJ1-4; D is unresolved. Germline V gene data show CDR1 as MDHEN and CDR2 as SYDVKM. The V gene lost 3 bases and the J gene lost 10 bases, with 6 bases spanning the gap. This CDR3 spans 11 amino acids. CDR3 in DNA: TGTGCCAGCAGTTTGGATGGAAAACTGTTTTTT. The encoded protein is CASSLDGKLFF.

This clonotype was detected ten times or more. The chain is built from TRBV7-3 and TRBJ2-1; 11 positions agree with TRBD2. The CDR3 has 16 amino acids. Germline values: CDR1 SGHTA, CDR2 FQGTGA. The J segment lost 10 bases and the V segment lost 1 base, leaving 9 bases of the junction unmatched. DNA of the CDR3: TGTGCCAGCAGCTTAAGCGGGACTAGCGGCCTCGAAGAGCAGTTCTTC. It codes for CASSLSGTSGLEEQFF.

This chain connects TRBV5-4 to TRBJ2-7; 8 bases map to TRBD1. The junction had 10 bases not matched to a gene; V was cut back by 0 bases and J by 5 bases. CDR1 is SGHNT and CDR2 is YYREEE in the germline V gene (reference sequence). This CDR3 has 16 amino acids. This CDR3 is CASSLEMAGGRDEQYF. CDR3 DNA sequence: TGTGCCAGCAGCTTGGAGATGGCAGGGGGCCGCGACGAGCAGTACTTC.

This clonotype came up a few times. V gene TRBV5-1 combines with J gene TRBJ2-7, with 8 bases fitting TRBD2. The CDR3 runs 16 residues. Germline trimming cut 2 bases from V and 6 bases from J; bases unmatched to any gene: 13. Germline loops: CDR1 SGHRS, CDR2 YFSETQ. In nucleotides, the CDR3 is TGCGCCAGCAGCTTCCGACGGGAGGGCCACCTACGCGAGCAGTACTTC. Encoded protein: CASSFRREGHLREQYF.

In its sample, this clonotype was seen many times. The CDR3 loop reads CASSPGARNEQFF. The DNA for the CDR3 is TGTGCCAGCTCACCGGGGGCGAGGAATGAGCAGTTCTTC. The chain joins TRBV18 to TRBJ2-1; the D gene is possibly TRBD1 (6 bases). The V and J ends lost 3 bases and 7 bases respectively, with 10 bases between them. The CDR3 totals 13 residues. Germline V CDR1 and CDR2: KGHSH, LQKENI. Together with reference TRBV18 and TRBJ2-1, the CDR3 gives the full variable domain: NAGVMQNPRHLVRRRGQEARLRCSPMKGHSHVYWYRQLPEEGLKFMVYLQKENIIDESGMPKERFSAEFPKEGPSILRIQQVVRGDSAAYFCASSPGARNEQFFGPGTRLTVL.

The chain has TRBV29-1 and TRBJ2-3; no reliable D call. Germline CDR1 SQVTM, CDR2 ANQGSEA. This CDR3 is 13 amino acids long. The germline V and J ends were trimmed by 4 bases and 2 bases, with 10 bases remaining between them. In nucleotides, the CDR3 is TGCAGCGTTGGAGGACGGAACACAGATACGCAGTATTTT. Amino acids: CSVGGRNTDTQYF.

This chain connects TRBV24-1 to TRBJ2-1; 7 positions agree with TRBD1. This CDR3 region has 13 residues. Per germline, CDR1 KGHDR and CDR2 SFDVKD. The trim removed 9 bases at V and 3 bases at J, leaving 4 bases unmatched. CDR3 region: CATAGTVYNEQFF. The CDR3 bases are TGTGCCACCGCCGGGACAGTCTACAATGAGCAGTTCTTC.

This clonotype has a count of ten or more. The CDR3 DNA reads as TGCGCCAGCAGCAAGTCCGGGACAGGGGGCTTTACGCAGTATTTT. Its protein product is CASSKSGTGGFTQYF. The chain joins TRBV5-1 to TRBJ2-3; 12 bases are shared with TRBD1. The CDR3 loop spans 15 amino acids. J was trimmed by 8 bases and V by 4 bases; bases with no gene match: 8. The germline CDR1 and CDR2 sequences are SGHRS and YFSETQ.

This clonotype appeared a few times. V gene TRBV30 combines with J gene TRBJ2-7, with a possible D match to TRBD2 (5 bases). Germline CDR1 is GTSNPN and CDR2 is SVGIG (reference sequence). The V gene lost 3 bases and the J gene lost 4 bases, with 22 bases spanning the gap. The CDR3 is 16 residues long. The CDR3 nucleotides read TGTGCCTGGAGGCCACCCCCGGACGGCGGGCCTTACGAGCAGTACTTC. Protein sequence: CAWRPPPDGGPYEQYF.

This clonotype was seen a handful of times. The rearrangement links TRBV9 to TRBJ2-3; 14 bases fit TRBD2. CDR1 and CDR2 (germline): SGDLS, YYNGEE. After removal of 4 bases from V and 3 bases from J, the junction contained 7 bases not matched to a gene. CDR3 length equals 17 residues. The DNA for the CDR3 is TGTGCCAGCAGCCCTCCGGGACTAGCGGGAGTTACAGATACGCAGTATTTT. This gives the protein CASSPPGLAGVTDTQYF. The entire variable domain, with the rest obtained from reference TRBV9 and TRBJ2-3, is as follows: DSGVTQTPKHLITATGQRVTLRCSPRSGDLSVYWYQQSLDQGLQFLIQYYNGEERAKGNILERFSAQQFPDLHSELNLSSLELGDSALYFCASSPPGLAGVTDTQYFGPGTRLTVL.

The V and J genes are TRBV9 and TRBJ2-5, with D perhaps TRBD1 (6 bases). The germline V gene encodes CDR1 SGDLS and CDR2 YYNGEE. Between the trimmed V and J ends, which lost 0 bases and 5 bases, there was a span of 14 bases. The CDR3 covers 15 residues. The CDR3 DNA reads TGTGCCAGCAGCGTAGGGACAGCCGTCGTCGAGACCCAGTACTTC. Amino acid sequence: CASSVGTAVVETQYF.

This clonotype was observed at least ten times. CDR3 in amino acids: CASRAGVYEQYF. In DNA form, the CDR3 reads TGTGCCAGCAGAGCGGGAGTATACGAGCAGTACTTC. The V and J genes are TRBV12-3 or TRBV12-4 and TRBJ2-7; 8 bases fit TRBD2. The CDR3 runs to 12 residues. J was trimmed by 4 bases and V by 6 bases; bases with no gene match: 2.

Notes on this clonotype: At one of its ends the junction is not consistent with the germline gene, which may arise from a read error. The gene calls are TRBV3-1 and TRBJ2-1; D remains unclear. This CDR3 region has 13 residues. In germline, CDR1 is LGHDT, CDR2 YNNKEL (reference sequence). The CDR3: CASSQDSYNEQSF. The CDR3 coding sequence is TGTGCCAGCAGCCAAGACAGTTACAATGAGCAGTCCTTC.

This clonotype was counted many times. V and J are TRBV11-2 and TRBJ2-5; 10 positions agree with TRBD2. V was clipped by 4 bases and J by 3 bases; unmatched bases: 14. Germline loops: CDR1 SGHAT, CDR2 FQNNGV. This CDR3 is 18 amino acids long. The CDR3 here is CASSSRGRLAGAEETQYF. DNA for the CDR3: TGTGCCAGCAGCTCCCGAGGGAGGCTAGCGGGAGCGGAAGAGACCCAGTACTTC.

This clonotype has more than one count but fewer than ten. The J gene is TRBJ2-7, the V gene TRBV10-1; 9 bases align to TRBD2. V lost 0 bases and J lost 5; bases outside the gene matches: 5. Looked up from germline, CDR1 is WNHNN and CDR2 is SYGVQD (reference sequence). CDR3 length equals 15 residues. This chain's CDR3 is CASSESWREGHEQYF. The DNA for the CDR3 is TGCGCCAGCAGTGAGTCGTGGCGGGAGGGCCACGAGCAGTACTTC.

Here the CDR3 reads CASSLFDRAADTEAFF. DNA for the CDR3: TGTGCCAGCAGCTTATTTGACAGGGCGGCGGACACTGAAGCTTTCTTT. The chain has TRBV11-3 and TRBJ1-1, with TRBD1 identical over 7 bases. The V segment lost 2 bases and the J segment 3 bases; nucleotides outside the gene matches: 9. CDR1 SGHNT and CDR2 YENEEA come from the germline V gene. The CDR3 loop spans 16 amino acids.

A note on this clonotype: A read error may explain this, as a much larger clone is one base away. As the CDR3 is not closed by the conserved phenylalanine or tryptophan, this likely results from a read error. V and J are TRBV28 and TRBJ1-5, with TRBD1 matching over 8 bases. The CDR3 contains 17 residues. In germline, CDR1 is MDHEN, CDR2 SYDVKM. Germline trimming cut 5 bases from V and 6 bases from J; bases unmatched to any gene: 15. The CDR3, as DNA: TGTGCCAGCAGTGATCTCCGACAGGGGAGGAGTGGTCAGCCCCAGCATCTT. Amino acid sequence: CASSDLRQGRSGQPQHL.

The V gene is TRBV5-1, the J gene TRBJ2-7, with a possible D match to TRBD2 (6 bases). This CDR3 is 13 amino acids long. Germline V CDR1 and CDR2: SGHRS, YFSETQ. V was pared by 4 bases and J by 5 bases, with 13 bases between. This CDR3 is CASSRGGRNEQYF. In nucleotides, the CDR3 is TGCGCCAGCAGCAGAGGAGGGCGGAACGAGCAGTACTTC.

This sequence joins TRBV5-1 and TRBJ2-2; D not resolved. V was shortened by 2 bases and J by 2 bases, with 16 bases between the two germline ends. CDR1 is SGHRS, CDR2 YFSETQ, per germline. The CDR3 is 17 amino acids. CDR3 nucleotides: TGCGCCAGCAGCTTCTCGTCGGAGTCTTTTAACACCGGGGAGCTGTTTTTT. The encoded protein is CASSFSSESFNTGELFF. Looking up the rest from reference TRBV5-1 and TRBJ2-2 gives the full variable domain: KAGVTQTPRYLIKTRGQQVTLSCSPISGHRSVSWYQQTPGQGLQFLFEYFSETQRNKGNFPGRFSGRQFSNSRSEMNVSTLELGDSALYLCASSFSSESFNTGELFFGEGSRLTVL.

J is TRBJ2-5 and V is TRBV20-1, with D perhaps TRBD1 (5 bases). Germline CDR1 reads DFQATT; CDR2 reads SNEGSKA (reference sequence). Trimming removed 3 bases at V and 0 bases at J, with 8 bases between. The CDR3 consists of 13 residues. The CDR3 spells CSASRGYQETQYF. The DNA for the CDR3 is TGCAGTGCTAGTAGGGGCTACCAAGAGACCCAGTACTTC.

This clonotype was recorded many times. The chain has TRBV2 and TRBJ2-3; perhaps TRBD2 as D (6 bases). This CDR3 has 15 amino acids. From germline, CDR1 is SNHLY and CDR2 FYNNEI. V was trimmed by 7 bases and J by 0 bases, leaving 14 bases between them. The CDR3 region has the DNA TGTGCCAGCATTGCATTAGCGGTTAGCACAGATACGCAGTATTTT. It specifies CASIALAVSTDTQYF.

Concerning this clonotype: A much bigger clone sits one base away, suggesting this may be a read error. V gene TRBV6-1 combines with J gene TRBJ1-1, with unresolved D. This CDR3 is built from 13 residues. The germline V gene encodes CDR1 MNHNS and CDR2 SASEGT. The ends were cut back, 8 bases at V and 4 bases at J, with 14 bases in the middle. CDR3 nucleotides: TGTGCCAGCGAGGGCAGGCAGAGCACTGAAGCTTTCTTT. It yields the protein CASEGRQSTEAFF.

There are many counts of this clonotype. The V gene is TRBV3-1, the J gene TRBJ1-1; a possible D gene is TRBD1 (5 bases). The CDR3 contains 15 residues. From germline, CDR1 is LGHDT and CDR2 YNNKEL (reference sequence). With 2 bases removed from V and 1 base from J, the gap between germline ends came to 11 bases. CDR3 nucleotide sequence: TGTGCCAGCAGCCAATATAGGACAAGGAACACTGAAGCTTTCTTT. Protein sequence: CASSQYRTRNTEAFF.

This clonotype was detected many times. The chain employs TRBV18 and TRBJ1-3, with D unclear. This CDR3 comprises 14 residues. Trimming stripped 8 bases from V and 3 bases from J, with 14 bases between. The germline CDR1 and CDR2 sequences are KGHSH and LQKENI. CDR3 region: CASEPGVLGNTIYF. CDR3 coding DNA: TGTGCCAGCGAACCGGGAGTCCTTGGAAACACCATATATTTT.